This entry features one T cell receptor beta chain sequence. V shed 4 bases, J shed 4 bases, and the junction held 6 bases outside the gene matches. This CDR3 spans 18 amino acids. Per germline, CDR1 SGHTA and CDR2 FQGTGA. Sequencing was performed with immunoSEQ multiplex PCR; in TCRdb, only in-frame clones are kept and a portion is missing. The sample lists several thousand clones; roughly three quarters were seen once. The data belong to a study of coeliac disease. V is TRBV7-3 and J is TRBJ2-2; 16 nucleotides agree with TRBD2. This sequence was found in a man younger than 40 with celiac disease. Sequencing was performed on intraepithelial lymphocytes from the gut. The CDR3 is CASSSGLAGGPGTGELFF. The CDR3 DNA sequence: TGTGCCAGCAGCTCGGGACTAGCGGGAGGGCCGGGCACCGGGGAGCTGTTTTTT.